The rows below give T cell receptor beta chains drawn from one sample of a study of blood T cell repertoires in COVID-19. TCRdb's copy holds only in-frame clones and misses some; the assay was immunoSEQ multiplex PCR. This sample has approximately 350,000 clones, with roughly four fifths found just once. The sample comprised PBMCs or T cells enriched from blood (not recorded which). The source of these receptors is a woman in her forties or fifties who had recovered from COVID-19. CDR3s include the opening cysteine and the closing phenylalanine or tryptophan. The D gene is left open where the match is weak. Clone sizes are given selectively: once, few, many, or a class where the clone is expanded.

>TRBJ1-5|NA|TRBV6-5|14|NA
CASNLDSTSSPQHF
TGTGCCAGCAACCTAGACAGCACCTCGTCGCCCCAGCATTTT
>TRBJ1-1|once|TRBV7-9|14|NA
CASSPQGGGTEAFF
TGTGCCAGCAGCCCCCAGGGAGGTGGGACTGAAGCTTTCTTT
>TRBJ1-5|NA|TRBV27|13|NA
CASSLLGNQPQHF
TGTGCCAGCAGTCTACTGGGCAATCAGCCCCAGCATTTT
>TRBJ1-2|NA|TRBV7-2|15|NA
CASSLLAGLNYGYTF
TGTGCCAGCAGCTTACTCGCGGGTTTGAACTATGGCTACACCTTC
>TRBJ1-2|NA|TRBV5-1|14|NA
CASRLGQSNYGYTF
TGCGCCAGCAGACTTGGACAGAGTAACTATGGCTACACCTTC
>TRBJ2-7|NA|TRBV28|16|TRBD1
CASTGFAGTGGYEQYF
TGTGCCAGCACCGGTTTCGCAGGGACAGGGGGCTACGAGCAGTACTTC
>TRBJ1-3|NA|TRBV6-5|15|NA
CASSFTEGVGNTIYF
TGTGCCAGCTCGTTTACGGAAGGGGTTGGAAACACCATATATTTT
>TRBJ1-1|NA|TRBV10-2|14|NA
CASSEAPGDTEAFF
TGCGCCAGCAGTGAGGCCCCGGGGGACACTGAAGCTTTCTTT
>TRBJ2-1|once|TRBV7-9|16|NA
CASSLGLSGPYNEQFF
TGTGCCAGCAGCTTAGGATTAAGTGGCCCCTACAATGAGCAGTTCTTC
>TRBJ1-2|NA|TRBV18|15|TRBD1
CASSPGTGPNYGYTF
TGTGCCAGCTCACCCGGGACAGGGCCCAACTATGGCTACACCTTC
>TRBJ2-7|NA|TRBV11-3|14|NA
CASSESGLSYEQYF
TGTGCCAGCAGCGAATCGGGACTGTCCTACGAGCAGTACTTC
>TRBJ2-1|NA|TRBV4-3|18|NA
CASSQDHQSFYRAAEQFF
TGCGCCAGCAGCCAAGACCACCAATCCTTTTACAGGGCTGCTGAGCAGTTCTTC
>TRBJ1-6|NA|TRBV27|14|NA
CASRSGTRPWPLHF
TGTGCCAGCAGATCCGGGACACGGCCTTGGCCCCTCCACTTT
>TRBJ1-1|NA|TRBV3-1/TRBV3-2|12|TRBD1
CASSRQGAEAFF
TGTGCCAGCAGCCGACAGGGGGCTGAAGCTTTCTTT
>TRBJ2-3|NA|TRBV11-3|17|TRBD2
CASSRTVGLASTDTQYF
TGTGCCAGCAGCCGGACTGTGGGACTAGCTAGCACAGATACGCAGTATTTT
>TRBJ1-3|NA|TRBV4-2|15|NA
CASSTHRGSGNTIYF
TGTGCCAGCAGCACCCATCGCGGCTCTGGAAACACCATATATTTT
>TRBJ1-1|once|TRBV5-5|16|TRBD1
CASSDRQGTWNTEAFF
TGTGCCAGCAGCGATCGACAGGGGACATGGAACACTGAAGCTTTCTTT
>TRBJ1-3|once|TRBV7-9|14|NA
CASSLPPNSDTIYF
TGTGCCAGCAGCTTACCCCCAAATTCAGACACCATATATTTT
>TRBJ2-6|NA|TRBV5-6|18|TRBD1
CASSLSPTGLTGANVLTF
TGTGCCAGCAGCTTGAGTCCGACAGGGCTGACTGGGGCCAACGTCCTGACTTTC
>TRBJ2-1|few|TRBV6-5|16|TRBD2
CASSYSASGGAYEQFF
TGTGCCAGCAGTTACTCGGCTAGCGGGGGGGCCTATGAGCAGTTCTTC
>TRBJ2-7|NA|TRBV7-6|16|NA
CASSLGISGLSYEQYF
TGTGCCAGCAGCTTAGGGATAAGCGGCCTCTCCTACGAGCAGTACTTC
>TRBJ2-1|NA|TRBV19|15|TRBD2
CASRERGDSYNEQFF
TGTGCCAGTAGGGAACGGGGGGACTCCTACAATGAGCAGTTCTTC
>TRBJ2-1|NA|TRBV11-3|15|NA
CASSPQARRYNEQFF
TGTGCCAGCAGCCCCCAAGCTCGCCGTTACAATGAGCAGTTCTTC
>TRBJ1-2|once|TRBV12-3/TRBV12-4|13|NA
CASSLSTGYGYTF
TGTGCCAGCAGTTTAAGTACAGGCTATGGCTACACCTTC
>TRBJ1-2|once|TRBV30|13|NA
CAWSVFSSYGYTF
TGTGCCTGGAGTGTATTTTCCTCCTATGGCTACACCTTC
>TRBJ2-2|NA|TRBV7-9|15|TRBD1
CASSSQRQGAGELFF
TGTGCCAGCAGCTCCCAACGACAGGGGGCTGGGGAGCTGTTTTTT
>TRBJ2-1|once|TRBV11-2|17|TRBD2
CASSLRLAGGGHNEQFF
TGTGCCAGCAGCTTACGACTAGCGGGGGGCGGTCACAATGAGCAGTTCTTC
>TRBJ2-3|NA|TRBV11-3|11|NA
CASSEGDTQYF
TGTGCCAGCAGCGAGGGCGATACGCAGTATTTT
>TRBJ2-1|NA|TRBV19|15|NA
CASSIAGTSYNEQFF
TGTGCCAGTAGTATTGCGGGAACTTCCTACAATGAGCAGTTCTTC